What follows describes a single T cell receptor (beta chain). Original analysis: Estimated nucleated cell counts came from reference gene primer amplification. This table comes from immunoSEQ multiplex PCR, and its TCRdb copy is limited to in-frame clones, with some not included. That table is the source of V, J and clone size, and D and trimming were worked out from the DNA. The data contain some 150,000 clones, under 90% of them seen just once; the ten biggest clones take up about 14%. The record originates from a study of blood T cell repertoires in COVID-19. On the study more broadly: Specimens from acute and convalescent COVID-19 originated in the United States, Italy and Spain.

This receptor was identified in a woman aged 70-85 years with COVID-19, enrolled during active disease. Specimen: peripheral blood.

CDR3 nucleotides: TGTGCCAGTAGTATTAATTTGGGACAGGGGGCCGACTATGGCTACACCTTC. Its protein is CASSINLGQGADYGYTF. V gene TRBV19 combines with J gene TRBJ1-2; 12 nucleotides match TRBD1. CDR3 size: 17 residues. In germline, CDR1 is LNHDA, CDR2 SQIVND (reference sequence). V gave up 3 bases and J gave up 3 bases; unmatched junction bases: 8.